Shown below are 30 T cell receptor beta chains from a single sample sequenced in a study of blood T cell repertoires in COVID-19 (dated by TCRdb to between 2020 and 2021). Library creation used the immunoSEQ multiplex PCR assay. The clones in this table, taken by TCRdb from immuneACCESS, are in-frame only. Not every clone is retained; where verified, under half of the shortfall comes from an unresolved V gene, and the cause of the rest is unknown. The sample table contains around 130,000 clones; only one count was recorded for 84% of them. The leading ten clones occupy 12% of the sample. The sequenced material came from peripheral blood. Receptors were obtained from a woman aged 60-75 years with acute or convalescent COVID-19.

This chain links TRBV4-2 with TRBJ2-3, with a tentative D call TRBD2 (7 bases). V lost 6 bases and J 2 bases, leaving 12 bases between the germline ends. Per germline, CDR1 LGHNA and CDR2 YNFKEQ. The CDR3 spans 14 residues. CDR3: CASSRGGLTDTQYF. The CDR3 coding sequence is TGTGCCAGCAGTCGCGGGGGCCTCACAGATACGCAGTATTTT.

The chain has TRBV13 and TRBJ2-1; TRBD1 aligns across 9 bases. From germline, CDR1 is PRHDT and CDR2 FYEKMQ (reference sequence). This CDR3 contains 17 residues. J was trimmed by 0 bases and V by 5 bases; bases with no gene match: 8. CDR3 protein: CASSGDRGGSSYNEQFF. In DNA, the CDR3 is TGTGCCAGCAGCGGCGACAGGGGGGGAAGCTCCTACAATGAGCAGTTCTTC.

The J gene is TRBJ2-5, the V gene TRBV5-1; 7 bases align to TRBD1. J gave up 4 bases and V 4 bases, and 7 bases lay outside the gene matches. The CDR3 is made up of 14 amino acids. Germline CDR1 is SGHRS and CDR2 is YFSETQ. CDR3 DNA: TGCGCCAGCAGCAGAGGACAGGAGCGAGAGACCCAGTACTTC. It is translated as CASSRGQERETQYF.

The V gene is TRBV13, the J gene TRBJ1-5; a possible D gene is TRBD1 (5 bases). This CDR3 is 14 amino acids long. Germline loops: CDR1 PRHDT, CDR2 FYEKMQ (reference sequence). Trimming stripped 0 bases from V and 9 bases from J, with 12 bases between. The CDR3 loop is CASSLGRGFAPQHF. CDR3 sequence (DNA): TGTGCCAGCAGCTTAGGCCGGGGGTTTGCGCCCCAGCATTTT.

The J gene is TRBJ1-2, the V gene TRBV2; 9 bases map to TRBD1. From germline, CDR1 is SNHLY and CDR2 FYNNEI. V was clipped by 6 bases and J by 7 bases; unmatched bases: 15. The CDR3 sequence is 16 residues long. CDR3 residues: CASSPGQGIPSSGYTF. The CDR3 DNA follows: TGTGCCAGCAGCCCGGGACAGGGAATCCCATCCTCTGGCTACACCTTC.

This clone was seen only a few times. The CDR3: CAISGRAGGLNTEAFF. The DNA for the CDR3 is TGTGCCATCAGTGGGAGGGCTGGGGGGTTGAACACTGAAGCTTTCTTT. V usage is TRBV10-3 and J usage is TRBJ1-1; D may be TRBD1 (5 bases). Per germline, CDR1 ENHRY and CDR2 SYGVKD. V was shortened by 4 bases and J by 0 bases, with 15 bases between the two germline ends. This CDR3 is 16 amino acids long.

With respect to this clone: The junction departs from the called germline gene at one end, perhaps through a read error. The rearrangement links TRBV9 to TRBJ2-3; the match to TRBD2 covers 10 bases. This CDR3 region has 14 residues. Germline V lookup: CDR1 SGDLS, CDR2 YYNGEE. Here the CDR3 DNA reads TGTGCCAGCAGCGCCCCGTGGAGCCTAGCGGGGGCTGCGTTT. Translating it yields CASSAPWSLAGAAF.

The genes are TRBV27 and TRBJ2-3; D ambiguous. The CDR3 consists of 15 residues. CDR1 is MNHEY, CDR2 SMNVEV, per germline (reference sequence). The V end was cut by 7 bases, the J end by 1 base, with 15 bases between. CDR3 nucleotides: TGTGCCAGCACTTGGAGAGGCTCCCGCACAGATACGCAGTATTTT. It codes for CASTWRGSRTDTQYF.

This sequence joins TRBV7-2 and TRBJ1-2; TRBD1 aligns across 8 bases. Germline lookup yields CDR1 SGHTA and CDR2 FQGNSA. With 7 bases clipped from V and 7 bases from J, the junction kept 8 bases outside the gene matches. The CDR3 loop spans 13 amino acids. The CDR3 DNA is TGTGCCAGCACCTACCCAGGGGGCGGTGGCTACACCTTC. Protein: CASTYPGGGGYTF.

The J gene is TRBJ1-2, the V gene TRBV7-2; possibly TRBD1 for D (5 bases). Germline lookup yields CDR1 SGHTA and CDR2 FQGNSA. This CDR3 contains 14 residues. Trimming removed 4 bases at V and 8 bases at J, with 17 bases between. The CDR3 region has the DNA TGTGCCAGCAGCTCTGGGGGGTTTAGCAACGGCTACACCTTC. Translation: CASSSGGFSNGYTF. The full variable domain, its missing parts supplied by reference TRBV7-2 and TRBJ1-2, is GAGVSQSPSNKVTEKGKDVELRCDPISGHTALYWYRQSLGQGLEFLIYFQGNSAPDKSGLPSDRFSAERTGGSVSTLTIQRTQQEDSAVYLCASSSGGFSNGYTFGSGTRLTVV.

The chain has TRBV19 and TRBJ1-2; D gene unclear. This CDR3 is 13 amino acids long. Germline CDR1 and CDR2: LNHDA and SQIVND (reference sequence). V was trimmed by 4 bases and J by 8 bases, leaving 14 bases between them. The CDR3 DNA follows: TGTGCCAGTAGTAGAACAGACTACGGCGGCTACACCTTC. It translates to CASSRTDYGGYTF.

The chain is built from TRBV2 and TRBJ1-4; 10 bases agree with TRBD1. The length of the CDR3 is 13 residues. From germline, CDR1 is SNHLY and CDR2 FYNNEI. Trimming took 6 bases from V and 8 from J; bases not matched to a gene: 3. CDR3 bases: TGTGCCAGCAGACCGGGACAGGGGGAAAAACTGTTTTTT. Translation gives CASRPGQGEKLFF. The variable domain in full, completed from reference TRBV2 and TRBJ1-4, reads EPEVTQTPSHQVTQMGQEVILRCVPISNHLYFYWYRQILGQKVEFLVSFYNNEISEKSEIFDDQFSVERPDGSNFTLKIRSTKLEDSAMYFCASRPGQGEKLFFGSGTQLSVL.

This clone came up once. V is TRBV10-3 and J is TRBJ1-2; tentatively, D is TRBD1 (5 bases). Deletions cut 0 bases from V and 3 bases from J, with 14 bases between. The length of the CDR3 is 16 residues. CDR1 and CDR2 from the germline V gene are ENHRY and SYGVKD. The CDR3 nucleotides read TGTGCCATCAGTGAGTCGGGGGGATCGGTGGACTATGGCTACACCTTC. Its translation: CAISESGGSVDYGYTF.

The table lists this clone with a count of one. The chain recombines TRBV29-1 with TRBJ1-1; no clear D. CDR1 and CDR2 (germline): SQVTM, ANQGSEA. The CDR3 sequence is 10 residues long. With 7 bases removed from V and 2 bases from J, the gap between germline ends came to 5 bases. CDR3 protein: CSGSNTEAFF. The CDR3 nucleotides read TGCAGCGGGAGCAACACTGAAGCTTTCTTT.

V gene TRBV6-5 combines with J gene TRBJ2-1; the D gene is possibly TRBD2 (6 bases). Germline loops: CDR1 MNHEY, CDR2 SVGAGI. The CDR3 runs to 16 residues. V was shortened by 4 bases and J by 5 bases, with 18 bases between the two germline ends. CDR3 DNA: TGTGCCAGCAGTTCTCGCGGGGCACTATATAACAATGAGCAGTTCTTC. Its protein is CASSSRGALYNNEQFF.

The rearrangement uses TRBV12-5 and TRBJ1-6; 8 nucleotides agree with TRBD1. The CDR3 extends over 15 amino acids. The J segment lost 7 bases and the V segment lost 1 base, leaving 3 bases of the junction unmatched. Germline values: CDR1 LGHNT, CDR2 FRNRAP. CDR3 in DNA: TGTGCTAGTGGTTTGGGTGGACAGGGAAATTCACCCCTCCACTTT. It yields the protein CASGLGGQGNSPLHF. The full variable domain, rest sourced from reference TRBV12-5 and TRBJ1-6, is DARVTQTPRHKVTEMGQEVTMRCQPILGHNTVFWYRQTMMQGLELLAYFRNRAPLDDSGMPKDRFSAEMPDATLATLKIQPSEPRDSAVYFCASGLGGQGNSPLHFGNGTRLTVT.

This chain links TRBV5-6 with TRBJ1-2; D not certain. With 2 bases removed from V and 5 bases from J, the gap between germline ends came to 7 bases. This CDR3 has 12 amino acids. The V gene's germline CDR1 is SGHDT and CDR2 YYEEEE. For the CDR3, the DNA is TGTGCCAGCAGCTTCGGTCTGTATGGCTACACCTTC. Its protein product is CASSFGLYGYTF.

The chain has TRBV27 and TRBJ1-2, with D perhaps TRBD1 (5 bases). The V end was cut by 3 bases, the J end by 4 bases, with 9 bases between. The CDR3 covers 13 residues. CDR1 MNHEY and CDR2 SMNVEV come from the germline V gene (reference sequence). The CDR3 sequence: CASSFGRAYGYTF. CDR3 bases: TGTGCCAGCAGTTTCGGCAGGGCCTATGGCTACACCTTC.

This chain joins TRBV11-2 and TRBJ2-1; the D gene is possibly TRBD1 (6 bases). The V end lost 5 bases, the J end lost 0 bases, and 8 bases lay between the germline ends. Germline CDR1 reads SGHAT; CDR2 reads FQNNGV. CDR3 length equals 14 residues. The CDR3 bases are TGTGCCAGCAGCCAACAGGGCTCCTACAATGAGCAGTTCTTC. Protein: CASSQQGSYNEQFF.

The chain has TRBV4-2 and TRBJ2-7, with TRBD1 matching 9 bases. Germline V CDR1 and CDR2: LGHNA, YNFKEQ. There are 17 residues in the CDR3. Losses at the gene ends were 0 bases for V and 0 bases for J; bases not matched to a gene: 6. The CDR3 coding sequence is TGTGCCAGCAGCCAAGATCTGGGACAGGGAATCTCCTACGAGCAGTACTTC. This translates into CASSQDLGQGISYEQYF.

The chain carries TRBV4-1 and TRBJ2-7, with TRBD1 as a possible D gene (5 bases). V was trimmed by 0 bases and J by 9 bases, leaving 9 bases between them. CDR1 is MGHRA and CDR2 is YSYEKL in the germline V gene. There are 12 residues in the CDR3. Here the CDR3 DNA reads TGCGCCAGCAGCCAAGACCAGGGTGGGCAGTACTTC. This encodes CASSQDQGGQYF.

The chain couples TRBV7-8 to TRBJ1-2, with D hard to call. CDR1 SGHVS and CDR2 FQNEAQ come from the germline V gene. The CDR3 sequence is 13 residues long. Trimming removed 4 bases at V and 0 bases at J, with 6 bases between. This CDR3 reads CASSYSPNYGYTF. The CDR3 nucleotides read TGTGCCAGCAGCTACTCGCCTAACTATGGCTACACCTTC.

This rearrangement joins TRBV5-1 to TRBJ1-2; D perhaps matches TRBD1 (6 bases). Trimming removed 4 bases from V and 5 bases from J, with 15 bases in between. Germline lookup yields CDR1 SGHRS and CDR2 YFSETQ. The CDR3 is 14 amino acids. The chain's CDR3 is CASSPRTESYGYTF. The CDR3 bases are TGCGCCAGCAGCCCAAGGACAGAGTCATATGGCTACACCTTC. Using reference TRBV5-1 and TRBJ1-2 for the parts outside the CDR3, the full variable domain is KAGVTQTPRYLIKTRGQQVTLSCSPISGHRSVSWYQQTPGQGLQFLFEYFSETQRNKGNFPGRFSGRQFSNSRSEMNVSTLELGDSALYLCASSPRTESYGYTFGSGTRLTVV.

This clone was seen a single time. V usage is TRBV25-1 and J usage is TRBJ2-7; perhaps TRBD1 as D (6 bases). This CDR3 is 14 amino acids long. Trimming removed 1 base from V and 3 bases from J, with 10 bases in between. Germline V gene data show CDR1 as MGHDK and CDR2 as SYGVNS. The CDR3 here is CASSEWGQNYEQYF. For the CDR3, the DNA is TGTGCCAGCAGTGAATGGGGACAAAACTACGAGCAGTACTTC.

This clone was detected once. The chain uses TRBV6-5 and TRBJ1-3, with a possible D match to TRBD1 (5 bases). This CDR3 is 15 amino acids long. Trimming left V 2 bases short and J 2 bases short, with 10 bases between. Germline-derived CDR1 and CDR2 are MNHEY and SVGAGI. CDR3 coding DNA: TGTGCCAGCAGTTACGGCAGGGCCGCTGGAAACACCATATATTTT. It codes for CASSYGRAAGNTIYF.

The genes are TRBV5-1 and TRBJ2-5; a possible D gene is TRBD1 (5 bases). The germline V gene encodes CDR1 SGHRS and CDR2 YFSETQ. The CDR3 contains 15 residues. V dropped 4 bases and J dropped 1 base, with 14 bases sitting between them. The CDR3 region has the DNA TGCGCCAGCAGCGGAAGGGGCGTCATCCAAGAGACCCAGTACTTC. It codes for CASSGRGVIQETQYF.

Here the CDR3 reads CASSLEGGVNQPQHF. CDR3 nucleotide sequence: TGTGCCAGCAGCCTCGAAGGGGGAGTCAATCAGCCCCAGCATTTT. The chain recombines TRBV7-9 with TRBJ1-5, with D possibly matching TRBD1 (6 bases). This CDR3 has 15 amino acids. Germline V gene data show CDR1 as SEHNR and CDR2 as FQNEAQ (reference sequence). Trimming stripped 5 bases from V and 3 bases from J, with 14 bases between.

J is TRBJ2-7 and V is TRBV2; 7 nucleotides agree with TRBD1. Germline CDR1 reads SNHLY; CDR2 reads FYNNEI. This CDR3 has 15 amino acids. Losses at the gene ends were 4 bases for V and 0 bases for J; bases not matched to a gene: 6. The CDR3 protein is CASSGDSTSSYEQYV. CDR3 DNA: TGTGCCAGCAGTGGGGACAGTACAAGCTCCTACGAGCAGTACGTC.

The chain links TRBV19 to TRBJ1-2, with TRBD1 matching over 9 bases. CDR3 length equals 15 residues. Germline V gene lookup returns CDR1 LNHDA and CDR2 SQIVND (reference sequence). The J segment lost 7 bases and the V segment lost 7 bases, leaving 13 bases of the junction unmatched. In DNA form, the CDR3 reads TGTGCCAGTACCCCGACCTCGACAGGGGGATTTGGCTACACCTTC. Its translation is CASTPTSTGGFGYTF.

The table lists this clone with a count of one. CDR3 residues: CASTKQGRGNQPQHF. The CDR3 DNA reads TGTGCCAGTACCAAACAGGGAAGAGGCAATCAGCCCCAGCATTTT. The chain employs TRBV19 and TRBJ1-5; tentatively, D is TRBD1 (6 bases). V shed 7 bases and J shed 2 bases, with 15 bases lying between them. The germline V gene encodes CDR1 LNHDA and CDR2 SQIVND (reference sequence). CDR3 length: 15 amino acids. The variable domain in full, completed from reference TRBV19 and TRBJ1-5, reads DGGITQSPKYLFRKEGQNVTLSCEQNLNHDAMYWYRQDPGQGLRLIYYSQIVNDFQKGDIAEGYSVSREKKESFPLTVTSAQKNPTAFYLCASTKQGRGNQPQHFGDGTRLSIL.